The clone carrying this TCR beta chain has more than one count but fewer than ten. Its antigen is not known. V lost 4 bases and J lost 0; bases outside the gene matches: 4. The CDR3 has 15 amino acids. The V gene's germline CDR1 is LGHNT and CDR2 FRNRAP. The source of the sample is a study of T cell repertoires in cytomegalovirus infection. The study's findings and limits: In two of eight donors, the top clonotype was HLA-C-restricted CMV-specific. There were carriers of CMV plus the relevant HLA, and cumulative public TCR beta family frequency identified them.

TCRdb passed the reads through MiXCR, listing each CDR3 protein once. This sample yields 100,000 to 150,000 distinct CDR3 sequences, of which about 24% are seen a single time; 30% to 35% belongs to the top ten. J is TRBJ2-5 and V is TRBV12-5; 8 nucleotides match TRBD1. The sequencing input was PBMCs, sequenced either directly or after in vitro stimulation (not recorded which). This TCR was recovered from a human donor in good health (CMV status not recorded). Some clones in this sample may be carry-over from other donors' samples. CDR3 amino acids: CASGWTGTYQETQYF. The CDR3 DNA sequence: TGTGCTAGTGGTTGGACAGGGACGTACCAAGAGACCCAGTACTTC. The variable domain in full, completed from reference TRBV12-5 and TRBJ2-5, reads DARVTQTPRHKVTEMGQEVTMRCQPILGHNTVFWYRQTMMQGLELLAYFRNRAPLDDSGMPKDRFSAEMPDATLATLKIQPSEPRDSAVYFCASGWTGTYQETQYFGPGTRLLVL.